This T cell receptor beta chain stems from a study of beta chain features in type 1 diabetes. Whole-study results and caveats: All four CD4+ subsets of Type 1 diabetes patients contained TCRB CDR3s that were moderately but significantly shorter.

This CDR3 contains 15 residues. Germline V lookup: CDR1 SGHTA, CDR2 FQGNSA. V shed 2 bases and J 3 bases; nucleotides not matched to a gene: 3. Expressed TCRB transcripts were sequenced because the entire RNA isolate underwent reverse transcription. The table came from immunoSEQ multiplex PCR; TCRdb's copy has only in-frame clones and leaves some out. The table has under 500,000 clones, approximately 28% seen once. A word on this clone: What it binds is unknown.

The chain uses TRBV7-2 and TRBJ2-1, with 8 bases identical to TRBD1. Sequencing was performed on naive CD4+ T cells from blood. The TCR originated in a man aged 18 to 30 in good health. The CDR3 DNA reads as TGTGCCAGCAGCTTATCGACAGGGGACTACAATGAGCAGTTCTTC. Residues: CASSLSTGDYNEQFF.